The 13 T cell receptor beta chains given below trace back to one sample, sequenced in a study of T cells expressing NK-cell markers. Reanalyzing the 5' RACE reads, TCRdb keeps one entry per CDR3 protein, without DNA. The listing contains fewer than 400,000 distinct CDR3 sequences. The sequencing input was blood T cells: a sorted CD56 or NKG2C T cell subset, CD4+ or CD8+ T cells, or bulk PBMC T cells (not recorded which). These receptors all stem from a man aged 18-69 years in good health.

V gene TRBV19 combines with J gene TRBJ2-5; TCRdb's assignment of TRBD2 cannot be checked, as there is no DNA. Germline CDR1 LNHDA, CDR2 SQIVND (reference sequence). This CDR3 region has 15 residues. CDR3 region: CASSMVGPRSGTQYF.

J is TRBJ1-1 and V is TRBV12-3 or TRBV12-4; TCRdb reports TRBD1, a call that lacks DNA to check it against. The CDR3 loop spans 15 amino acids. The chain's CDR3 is CASRQGSQTNTEAFF.

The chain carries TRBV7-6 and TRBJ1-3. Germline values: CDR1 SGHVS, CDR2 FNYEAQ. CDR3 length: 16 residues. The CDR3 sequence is CASSFRSGSSGNTIYF.

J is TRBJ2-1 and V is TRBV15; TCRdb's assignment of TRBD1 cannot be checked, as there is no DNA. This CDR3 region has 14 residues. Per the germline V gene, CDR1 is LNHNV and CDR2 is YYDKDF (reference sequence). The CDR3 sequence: CATNAGFPYNEQFF.

The chain's CDR3 is CASSSTVIQFF. The V and J genes are TRBV7-9 and TRBJ2-1. Germline CDR1 SEHNR, CDR2 FQNEAQ (reference sequence). This CDR3 spans 11 amino acids.

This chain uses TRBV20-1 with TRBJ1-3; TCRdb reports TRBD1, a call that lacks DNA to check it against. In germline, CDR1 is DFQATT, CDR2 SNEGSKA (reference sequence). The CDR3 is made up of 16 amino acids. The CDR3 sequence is CSANSGGSSGGNTIYF.

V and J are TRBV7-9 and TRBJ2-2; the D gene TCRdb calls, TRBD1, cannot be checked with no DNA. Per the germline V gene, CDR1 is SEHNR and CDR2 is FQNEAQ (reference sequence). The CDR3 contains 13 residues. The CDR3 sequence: CATTGQILGELFF.

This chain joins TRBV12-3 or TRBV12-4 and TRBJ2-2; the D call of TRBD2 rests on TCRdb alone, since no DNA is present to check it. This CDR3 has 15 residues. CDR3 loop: CASSLRRGAPGELFF.

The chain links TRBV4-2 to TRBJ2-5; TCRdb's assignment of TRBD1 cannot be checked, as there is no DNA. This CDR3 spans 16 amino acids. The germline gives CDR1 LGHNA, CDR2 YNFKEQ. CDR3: CASSLSPGGPGETQYF.

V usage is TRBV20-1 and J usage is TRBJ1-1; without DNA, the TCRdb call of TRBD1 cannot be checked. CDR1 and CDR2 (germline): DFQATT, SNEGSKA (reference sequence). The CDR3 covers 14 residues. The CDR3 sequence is CSAKPGGMNTEAFF.

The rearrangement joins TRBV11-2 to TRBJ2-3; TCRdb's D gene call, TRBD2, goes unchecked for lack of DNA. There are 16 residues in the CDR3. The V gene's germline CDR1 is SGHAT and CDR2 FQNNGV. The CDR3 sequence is CASSPGLAGVTDTQYF. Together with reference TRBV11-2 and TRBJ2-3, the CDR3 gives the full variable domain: EAGVAQSPRYKIIEKRQSVAFWCNPISGHATLYWYQQILGQGPKLLIQFQNNGVVDDSQLPKDRFSAERLKGVDSTLKIQPAKLEDSAVYLCASSPGLAGVTDTQYFGPGTRLTVL.

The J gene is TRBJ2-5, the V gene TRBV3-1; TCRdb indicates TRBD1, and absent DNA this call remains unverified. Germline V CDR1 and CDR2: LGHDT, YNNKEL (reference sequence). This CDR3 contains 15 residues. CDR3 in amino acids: CASSRGQGARETQYF.

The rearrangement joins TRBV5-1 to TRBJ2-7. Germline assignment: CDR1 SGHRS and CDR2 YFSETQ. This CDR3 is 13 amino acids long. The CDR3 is CASSDGSGPEQYF.